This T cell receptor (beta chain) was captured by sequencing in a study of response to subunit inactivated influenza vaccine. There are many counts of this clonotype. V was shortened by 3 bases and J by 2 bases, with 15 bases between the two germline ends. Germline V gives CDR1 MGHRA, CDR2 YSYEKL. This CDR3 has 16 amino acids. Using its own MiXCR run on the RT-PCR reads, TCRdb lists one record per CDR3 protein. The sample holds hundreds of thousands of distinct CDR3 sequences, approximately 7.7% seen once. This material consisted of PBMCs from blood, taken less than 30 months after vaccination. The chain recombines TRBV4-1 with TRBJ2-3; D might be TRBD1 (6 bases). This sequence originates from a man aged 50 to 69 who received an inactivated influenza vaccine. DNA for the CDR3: TGCGCCAGCAGCCATGAACAGGGAGTCCTCACAGATACGCAGTATTTT. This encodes CASSHEQGVLTDTQYF.